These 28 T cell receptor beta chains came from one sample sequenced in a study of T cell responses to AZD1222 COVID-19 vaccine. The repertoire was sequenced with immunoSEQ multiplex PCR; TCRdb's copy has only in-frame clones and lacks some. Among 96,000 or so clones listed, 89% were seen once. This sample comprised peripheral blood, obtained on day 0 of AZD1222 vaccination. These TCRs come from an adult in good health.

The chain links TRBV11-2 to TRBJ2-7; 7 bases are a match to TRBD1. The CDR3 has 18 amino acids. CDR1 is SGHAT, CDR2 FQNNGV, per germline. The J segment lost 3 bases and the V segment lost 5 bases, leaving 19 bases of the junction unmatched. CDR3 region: CASSPIDWGRQGVYEQYF. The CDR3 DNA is TGTGCCAGCAGCCCGATAGACTGGGGTAGACAGGGTGTCTACGAGCAGTACTTC. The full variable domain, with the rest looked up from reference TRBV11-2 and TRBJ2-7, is EAGVAQSPRYKIIEKRQSVAFWCNPISGHATLYWYQQILGQGPKLLIQFQNNGVVDDSQLPKDRFSAERLKGVDSTLKIQPAKLEDSAVYLCASSPIDWGRQGVYEQYFGPGTRLTVT.

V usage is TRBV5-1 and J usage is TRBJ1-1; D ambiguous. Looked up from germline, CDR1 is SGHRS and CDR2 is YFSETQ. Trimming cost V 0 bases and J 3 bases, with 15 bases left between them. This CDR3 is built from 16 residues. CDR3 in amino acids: CASSLVVSTVDTEAFF. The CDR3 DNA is TGCGCCAGCAGCTTGGTTGTGTCTACGGTGGACACTGAAGCTTTCTTT.

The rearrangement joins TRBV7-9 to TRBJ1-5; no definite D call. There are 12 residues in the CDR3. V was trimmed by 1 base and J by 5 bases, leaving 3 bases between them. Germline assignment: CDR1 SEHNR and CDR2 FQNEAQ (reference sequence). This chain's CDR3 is CASSLGDQPQHF. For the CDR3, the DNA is TGTGCCAGCAGCTTAGGGGATCAGCCCCAGCATTTT.

The CDR3: CASSAGTVDYGYTF. The DNA for the CDR3 is TGTGCCAGCAGCGCGGGGACAGTAGACTATGGCTACACCTTC. This chain uses TRBV7-8 with TRBJ1-2; 7 bases line up with TRBD1. Losses at the gene ends were 5 bases for V and 3 bases for J; bases not matched to a gene: 6. Looked up from germline, CDR1 is SGHVS and CDR2 is FQNEAQ. There are 14 residues in the CDR3.

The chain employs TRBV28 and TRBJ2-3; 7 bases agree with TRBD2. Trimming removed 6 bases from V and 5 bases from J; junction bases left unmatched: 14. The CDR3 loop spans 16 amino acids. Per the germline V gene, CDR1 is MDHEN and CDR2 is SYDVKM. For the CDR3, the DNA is TGTGCCAGCAGCCCGATTAGGACTAGGCCTCAAGATACGCAGTATTTT. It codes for CASSPIRTRPQDTQYF.

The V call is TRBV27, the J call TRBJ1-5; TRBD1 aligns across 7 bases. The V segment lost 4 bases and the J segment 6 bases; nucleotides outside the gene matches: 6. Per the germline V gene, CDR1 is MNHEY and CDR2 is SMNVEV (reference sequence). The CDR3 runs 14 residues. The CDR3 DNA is TGTGCCAGCAGTTGGACAGGAAGTATTCAGCCCCAGCATTTT. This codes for CASSWTGSIQPQHF.

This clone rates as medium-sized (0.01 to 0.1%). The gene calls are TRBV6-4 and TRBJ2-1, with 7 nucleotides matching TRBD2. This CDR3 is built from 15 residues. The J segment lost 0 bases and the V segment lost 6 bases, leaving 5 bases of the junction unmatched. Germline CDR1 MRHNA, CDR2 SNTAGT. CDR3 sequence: CASSSGTNSYNEQFF. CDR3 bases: TGTGCCAGCAGCTCCGGGACTAACTCCTACAATGAGCAGTTCTTC.

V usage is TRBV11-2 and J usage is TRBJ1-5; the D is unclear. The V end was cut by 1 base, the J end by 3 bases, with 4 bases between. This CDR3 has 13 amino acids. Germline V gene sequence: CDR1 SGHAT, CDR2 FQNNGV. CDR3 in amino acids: CASSLGNNQPQHF. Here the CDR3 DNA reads TGTGCCAGCAGCTTAGGTAACAATCAGCCCCAGCATTTT.

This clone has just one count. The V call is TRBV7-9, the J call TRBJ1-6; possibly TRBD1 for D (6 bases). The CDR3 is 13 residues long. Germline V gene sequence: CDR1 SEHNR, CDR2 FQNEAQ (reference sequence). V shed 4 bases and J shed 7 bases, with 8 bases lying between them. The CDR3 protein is CASSSQGNSPLHF. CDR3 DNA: TGTGCCAGCAGCTCGCAGGGGAATTCACCCCTCCACTTT.

CDR3 sequence: CASSLSNSGGDSPLHF. CDR3 DNA: TGTGCCAGCAGTTTATCAAATTCGGGCGGGGATTCACCCCTCCACTTT. V and J are TRBV27 and TRBJ1-6, with unresolved D. V was trimmed by 0 bases and J by 8 bases, leaving 14 bases between them. Germline CDR1 is MNHEY and CDR2 is SMNVEV (reference sequence). The CDR3 covers 16 residues.

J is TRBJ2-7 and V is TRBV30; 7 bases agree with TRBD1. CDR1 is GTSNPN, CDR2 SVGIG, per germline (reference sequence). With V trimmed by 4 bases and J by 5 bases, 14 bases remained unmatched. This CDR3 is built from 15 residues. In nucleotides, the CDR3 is TGTGCCTGGATCCGACAGGGAATCAGGTCTAACGAGCAGTACTTC. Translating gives CAWIRQGIRSNEQYF.

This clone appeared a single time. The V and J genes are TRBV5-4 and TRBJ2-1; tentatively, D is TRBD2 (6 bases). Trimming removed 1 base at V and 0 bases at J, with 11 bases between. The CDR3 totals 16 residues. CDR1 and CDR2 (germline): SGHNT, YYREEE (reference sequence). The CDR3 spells CASSLRDGSSYNEQFF. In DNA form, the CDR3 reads TGTGCCAGCAGCTTGCGGGACGGGAGCTCCTACAATGAGCAGTTCTTC.

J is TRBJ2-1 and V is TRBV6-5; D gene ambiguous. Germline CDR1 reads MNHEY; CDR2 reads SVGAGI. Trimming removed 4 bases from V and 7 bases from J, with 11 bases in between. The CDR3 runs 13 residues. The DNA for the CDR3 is TGTGCCAGCAGTTCGTCAGAGCGTAATGAGCAGTTCTTC. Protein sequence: CASSSSERNEQFF.

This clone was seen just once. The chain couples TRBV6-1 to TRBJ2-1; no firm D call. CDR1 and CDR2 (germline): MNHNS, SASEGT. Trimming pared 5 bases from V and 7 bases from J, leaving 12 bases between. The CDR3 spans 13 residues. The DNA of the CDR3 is TGTGCCAGCAGTTCGTCAGAGCGTAATGAGCAGTTCTTC. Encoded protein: CASSSSERNEQFF.

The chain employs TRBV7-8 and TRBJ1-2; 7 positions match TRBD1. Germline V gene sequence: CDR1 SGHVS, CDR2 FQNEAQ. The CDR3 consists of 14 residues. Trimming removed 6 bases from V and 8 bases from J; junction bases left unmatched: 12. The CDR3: CASRPQGLAGGYTF. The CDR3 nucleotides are TGTGCCAGCAGACCACAGGGGTTAGCGGGCGGCTACACCTTC. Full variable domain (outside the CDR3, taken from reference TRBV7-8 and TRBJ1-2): GAGVSQSPRYKVAKRGQDVALRCDPISGHVSLFWYQQALGQGPEFLTYFQNEAQLDKSGLPSDRFFAERPEGSVSTLKIQRTQQEDSAVYLCASRPQGLAGGYTFGSGTRLTVV.

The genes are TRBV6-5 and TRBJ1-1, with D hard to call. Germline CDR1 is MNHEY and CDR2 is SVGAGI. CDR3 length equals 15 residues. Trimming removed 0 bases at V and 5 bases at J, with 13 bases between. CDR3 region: CASSYSFPQATEAFF. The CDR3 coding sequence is TGTGCCAGCAGTTACTCGTTCCCCCAGGCTACTGAAGCTTTCTTT.

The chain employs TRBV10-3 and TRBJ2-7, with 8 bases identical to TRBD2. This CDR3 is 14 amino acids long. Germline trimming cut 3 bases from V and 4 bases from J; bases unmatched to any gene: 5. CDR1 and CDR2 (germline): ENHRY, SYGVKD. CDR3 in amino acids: CAISDERGKYEQYF. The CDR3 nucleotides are TGTGCCATCAGTGATGAGCGGGGGAAGTACGAGCAGTACTTC.

The CDR3 loop reads CAWSAGTGDFSYGYTF. CDR3 DNA sequence: TGTGCCTGGAGTGCCGGGACAGGGGATTTCAGCTATGGCTACACCTTC. The chain has TRBV30 and TRBJ1-2; 10 bases map to TRBD1. The germline CDR1 and CDR2 sequences are GTSNPN and SVGIG (reference sequence). This CDR3 is 16 amino acids long. The trim removed 1 base at V and 4 bases at J, leaving 9 bases unmatched.

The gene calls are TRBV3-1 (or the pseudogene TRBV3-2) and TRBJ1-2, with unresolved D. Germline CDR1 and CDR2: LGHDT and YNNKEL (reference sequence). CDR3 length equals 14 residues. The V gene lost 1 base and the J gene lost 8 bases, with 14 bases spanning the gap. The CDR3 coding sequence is TGTGCCAGCAGCCAAGCCTCGCCCCAGAGGGGCTACACCTTC. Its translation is CASSQASPQRGYTF.

In DNA form, the CDR3 reads TGTGCCAGCGAGGCCGGGACTAGCGTCTACGAGCAGTACTTC. This gives the protein CASEAGTSVYEQYF. The V call is TRBV28, the J call TRBJ2-7; 10 nucleotides line up with TRBD2. CDR3 length equals 14 residues. The V gene's germline CDR1 is MDHEN and CDR2 SYDVKM. The junction had 7 bases not matched to a gene; V was cut back by 8 bases and J by 3 bases.

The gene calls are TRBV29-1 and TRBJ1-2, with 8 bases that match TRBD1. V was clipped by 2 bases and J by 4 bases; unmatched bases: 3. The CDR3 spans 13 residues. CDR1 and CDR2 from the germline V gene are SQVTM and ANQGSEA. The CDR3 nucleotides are TGCAGCGTTGAACAGGGGGCTTCCTATGGCTACACCTTC. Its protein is CSVEQGASYGYTF.

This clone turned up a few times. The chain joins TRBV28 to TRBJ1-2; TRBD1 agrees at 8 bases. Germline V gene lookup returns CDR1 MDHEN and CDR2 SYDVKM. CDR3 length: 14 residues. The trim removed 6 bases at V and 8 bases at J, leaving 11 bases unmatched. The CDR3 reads CASRPETGASGYTF. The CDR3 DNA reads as TGTGCCAGCAGACCTGAGACAGGGGCCAGCGGCTACACCTTC.

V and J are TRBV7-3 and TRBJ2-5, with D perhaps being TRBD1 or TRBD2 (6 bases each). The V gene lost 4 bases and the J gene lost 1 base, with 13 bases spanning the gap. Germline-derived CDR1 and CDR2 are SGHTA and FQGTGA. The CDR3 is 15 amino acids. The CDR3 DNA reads TGTGCCAGCAGCTCGGGGGCGGGGCCCCAAGAGACCCAGTACTTC. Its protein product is CASSSGAGPQETQYF.

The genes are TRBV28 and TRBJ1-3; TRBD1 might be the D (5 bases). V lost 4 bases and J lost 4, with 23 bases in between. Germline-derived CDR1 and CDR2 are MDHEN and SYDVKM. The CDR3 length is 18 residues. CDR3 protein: CASSSLWGTLRTGNTIYF. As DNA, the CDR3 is TGTGCCAGCAGTTCCCTCTGGGGCACGCTTAGAACGGGAAACACCATATATTTT. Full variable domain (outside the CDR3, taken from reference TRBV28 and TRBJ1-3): DVKVTQSSRYLVKRTGEKVFLECVQDMDHENMFWYRQDPGLGLRLIYFSYDVKMKEKGDIPEGYSVSREKKERFSLILESASTNQTSMYLCASSSLWGTLRTGNTIYFGEGSWLTVV.

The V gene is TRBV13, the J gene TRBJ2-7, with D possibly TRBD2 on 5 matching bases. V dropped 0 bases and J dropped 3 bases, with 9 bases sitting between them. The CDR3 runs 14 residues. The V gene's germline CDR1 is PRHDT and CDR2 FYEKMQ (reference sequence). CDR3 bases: TGTGCCAGCAGCTTAGGCGGGAACGACTACGAGCAGTACTTC. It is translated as CASSLGGNDYEQYF. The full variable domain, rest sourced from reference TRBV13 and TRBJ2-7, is AAGVIQSPRHLIKEKRETATLKCYPIPRHDTVYWYQQGPGQDPQFLISFYEKMQSDKGSIPDRFSAQQFSDYHSELNMSSLELGDSALYFCASSLGGNDYEQYFGPGTRLTVT.

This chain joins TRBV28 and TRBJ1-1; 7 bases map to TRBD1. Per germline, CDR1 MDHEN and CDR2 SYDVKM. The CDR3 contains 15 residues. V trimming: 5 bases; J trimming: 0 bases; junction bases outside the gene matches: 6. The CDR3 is CASSQTTGMNTEAFF. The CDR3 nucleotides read TGTGCCAGCAGTCAAACGACAGGGATGAACACTGAAGCTTTCTTT.

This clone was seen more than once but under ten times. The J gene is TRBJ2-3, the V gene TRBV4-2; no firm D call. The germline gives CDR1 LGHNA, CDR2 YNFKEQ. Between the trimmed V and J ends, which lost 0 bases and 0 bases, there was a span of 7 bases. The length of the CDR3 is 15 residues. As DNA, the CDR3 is TGTGCCAGCAGCCAAGATCTAAGAAGCACAGATACGCAGTATTTT. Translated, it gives CASSQDLRSTDTQYF.

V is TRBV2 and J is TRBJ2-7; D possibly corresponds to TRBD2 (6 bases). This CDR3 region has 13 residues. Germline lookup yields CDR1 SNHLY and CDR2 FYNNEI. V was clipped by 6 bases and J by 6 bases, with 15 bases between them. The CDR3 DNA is TGTGCCAGCAGGGAGGGATTGGTGAGCGAGCAGTACTTC. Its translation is CASREGLVSEQYF.